A single sample is the source of the 2 T cell receptor beta chains below, sequenced in a study of cytomegalovirus exposure and HLA in healthy donors. The primer mix had 60 Vbeta and 13 Jbeta primers. The repertoire was sequenced with immunoSEQ multiplex PCR; TCRdb's copy has only in-frame clones and lacks some. This table holds 110,000 to 150,000 clones, roughly 73% found once. The source material was PBMCs. Receptor source: a woman in her thirties or forties in good health and CMV-seronegative.

The rearrangement links TRBV9 to TRBJ1-2; 7 positions agree with TRBD1. The CDR3 runs to 16 residues. Germline V gene sequence: CDR1 SGDLS, CDR2 YYNGEE. The V segment lost 3 bases and the J segment 7 bases; nucleotides outside the gene matches: 15. The DNA of the CDR3 is TGTGCCAGCAGCGGAGGTGGCTGGCAGGGGGTAGGTGGCTACACCTTC. Protein: CASSGGGWQGVGGYTF.

The V call is TRBV6-6, the J call TRBJ1-5; 8 bases align to TRBD1. The CDR3 sequence is 15 residues long. The V segment lost 5 bases and the J segment 1 base; nucleotides outside the gene matches: 4. The germline V gene encodes CDR1 MNHNY and CDR2 SVGAGI (reference sequence). Here the CDR3 DNA reads TGTGCCAGCAGTGGTCGACAGGGGAGCAATCAGCCCCAGCATTTT. Translation gives CASSGRQGSNQPQHF.